The present T cell receptor beta chain was sequenced within a study of patients and donors after allogeneic stem cell transplantation. TCRdb recomputed calls from the RT-PCR reads with MiXCR, one row per CDR3 protein. The data show approximately 99,000 distinct CDR3 sequences, over 30% seen once. There are a few counts of this clonotype. From germline, CDR1 is SQVTM and CDR2 ANQGSEA. CDR3 length: 13 amino acids. Trimming removed 4 bases from V and 5 bases from J, with 14 bases in between. This receptor was identified in a human donor who was either an allogeneic HSCT recipient or a stem cell or donor lymphocyte infusion donor (not recorded which). It is not recorded whose cells these are; they may come from a transplant donor. The chain employs TRBV29-1 and TRBJ2-5; possibly TRBD2 for D (5 bases). Source material: blood, either unsorted or a sorted T cell fraction (not recorded which). CDR3 residues: CSVGVRGLETQYF. The CDR3 bases are TGCAGCGTTGGGGTACGAGGGTTGGAGACCCAGTACTTC. The complete variable domain, with remaining parts taken from reference TRBV29-1 and TRBJ2-5, reads SAVISQKPSRDICQRGTSLTIQCQVDSQVTMMFWYRQQPGQSLTLIATANQGSEATYESGFVIDKFPISRPNLTFSTLTVSNMSPEDSSIYLCSVGVRGLETQYFGPGTRLLVL.